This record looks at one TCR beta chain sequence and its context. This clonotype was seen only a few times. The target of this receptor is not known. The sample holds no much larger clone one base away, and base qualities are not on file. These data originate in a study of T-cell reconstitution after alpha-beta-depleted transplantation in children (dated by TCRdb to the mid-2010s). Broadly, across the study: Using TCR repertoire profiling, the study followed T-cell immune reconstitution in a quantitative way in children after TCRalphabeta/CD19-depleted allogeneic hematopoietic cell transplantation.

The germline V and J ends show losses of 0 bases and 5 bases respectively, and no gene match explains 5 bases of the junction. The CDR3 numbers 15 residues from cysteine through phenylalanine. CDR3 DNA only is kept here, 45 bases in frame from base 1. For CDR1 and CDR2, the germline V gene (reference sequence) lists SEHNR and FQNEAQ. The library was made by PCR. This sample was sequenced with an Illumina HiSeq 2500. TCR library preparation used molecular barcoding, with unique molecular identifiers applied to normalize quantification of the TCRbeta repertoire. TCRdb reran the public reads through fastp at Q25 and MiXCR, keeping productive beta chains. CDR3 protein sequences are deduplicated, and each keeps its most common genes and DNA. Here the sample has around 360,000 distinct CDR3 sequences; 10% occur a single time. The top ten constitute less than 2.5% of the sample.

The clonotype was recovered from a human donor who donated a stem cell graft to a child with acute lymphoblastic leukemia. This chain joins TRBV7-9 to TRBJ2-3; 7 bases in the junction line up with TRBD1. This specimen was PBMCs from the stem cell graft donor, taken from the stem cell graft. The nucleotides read TGTGCCAGCAGCTTAGCGGGACAGCAGATAGATACGCAGTATTTT. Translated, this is CASSLAGQQIDTQYF. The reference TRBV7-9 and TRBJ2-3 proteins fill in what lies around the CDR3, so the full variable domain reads DTGVSQNPRHKITKRGQNVTFRCDPISEHNRLYWYRQTLGQGPEFLTYFQNEAQLEKSRLLSDRFSAERPKGSFSTLEIQRTEQGDSAMYLCASSLAGQQIDTQYFGPGTRLTVL.